This TCR beta chain was identified in a study of blood T cells in healthy people across ages. V was clipped by 5 bases and J by 0 bases; unmatched bases: 6. The CDR3 is 17 residues long. Germline V gene lookup returns CDR1 MDHEN and CDR2 SYDVKM. Sample-barcoded 5' priming and a J-beta primer mix drove a second PCR of 7 to 11 cycles. TCRdb reprocessed the 5' RACE reads with MiXCR, giving one entry per CDR3 protein. The sample comprises 1.5 million to 2 million distinct CDR3 sequences, around 50% of which are singletons, and approximately 2% rests with the top ten. There were at least 5 micrograms of total RNA extracted from every sample.

The chain combines TRBV28 with TRBJ2-6; 8 bases are shared with TRBD1. Sequencing was done on a sample of blood. The source of this sequence is a woman aged 40-49 years in good health. For the CDR3, the DNA is TGTGCCAGCAGTCCGGACAGGGTACTCTCTGGGGCCAACGTCCTGACTTTC. This codes for CASSPDRVLSGANVLTF.